This TCR beta chain was identified during a study of T cell responses to AZD1222 COVID-19 vaccine. Libraries were prepared by immunoSEQ multiplex PCR; TCRdb keeps only in-frame clonotypes and omits some of them. Among just over 150,000 clones listed, 80% to 90% were seen once. The V end lost 5 bases, the J end lost 7 bases, and 11 bases lay between the germline ends. The CDR3 runs to 12 residues. CDR1 and CDR2 (germline): SGHAT, FQNNGV. General study results and limits: Two AZD1222 doses significantly raised spike-specific TCR breadth and depth over controls. Females outnumbered males among donors, who were mostly white British; clonal diversity was possibly underestimated. The repertoires were collected only after the peak T cell response. Dominant at 160-218 and 743-854, vaccine-associated CD4 TCRs also spanned spike.

Comments on this clone: Its antigen is not known.

V gene TRBV11-2 combines with J gene TRBJ1-1, with D unresolved. Sample: peripheral blood, taken after recovery from COVID-19. The sequence derives from an adult who had recovered from COVID-19. The CDR3 coding sequence is TGTGCCAGCAGCCAGGCGGGGATTGAAGCTTTCTTT. Its translation is CASSQAGIEAFF.